The clone carrying this T cell receptor beta chain showed up just a few times. Every patient was untreated before thyroid surgery. These data belong to a study of metastatic and nonmetastatic thyroid tumors. TCRdb reassembled clones from the PCR reads with MiXCR. This table has approximately 24,000 clones, roughly 24% appearing once. Looked up from germline, CDR1 is LNHNV and CDR2 is YYDKDF (reference sequence). The CDR3 loop spans 14 amino acids. V lost 1 base and J 2 bases, leaving 5 bases between the germline ends. The sequencing sample was made of blood. This rearrangement joins TRBV15 to TRBJ1-4; no definite D call. The clonotype was recovered from a male donor with papillary thyroid cancer or a benign thyroid nodule (not recorded which). Some clones in this sample may be carry-over from other donors' samples. The CDR3 sequence: CATSRGTTNEKLFF. CDR3 DNA sequence: TGTGCCACCAGCAGAGGGACGACTAATGAAAAACTGTTTTTT. The full variable domain, with the rest looked up from reference TRBV15 and TRBJ1-4, is DAMVIQNPRYQVTQFGKPVTLSCSQTLNHNVMYWYQQKSSQAPKLLFHYYDKDFNNEADTPDNFQSRRPNTSFCFLDIRSPGLGDTAMYLCATSRGTTNEKLFFGSGTQLSVL.